Included here is one T cell receptor beta chain sequence, with context. MiXCR, applied by TCRdb to the PCR reads, yields one record per CDR3 protein. Of around 16,000 distinct CDR3 sequences in the sample, approximately 50% were seen once. The CDR3 length is 15 residues. Germline V CDR1 and CDR2: SGHNT, YYREEE (reference sequence). The data originate from a study of CD4 and CD8 cells across lung adenocarcinoma regions. Sequencing was carried out using CD8+ T cells from the center of a lung tumor. The clonotype originates from a female donor with lung adenocarcinoma. The CD4 and CD8 labels of this study may be unreliable. The chain recombines TRBV5-4 with TRBJ2-5; tentative D call: TRBD1 (5 bases). The J call is doubtful: the DNA matches TRBJ2-7 better. The CDR3 region is CASSSALTAPYEQYF. CDR3 DNA sequence: TGTGCCAGCAGCTCTGCTTTGACAGCCCCCTACGAGCAGTACTTC.